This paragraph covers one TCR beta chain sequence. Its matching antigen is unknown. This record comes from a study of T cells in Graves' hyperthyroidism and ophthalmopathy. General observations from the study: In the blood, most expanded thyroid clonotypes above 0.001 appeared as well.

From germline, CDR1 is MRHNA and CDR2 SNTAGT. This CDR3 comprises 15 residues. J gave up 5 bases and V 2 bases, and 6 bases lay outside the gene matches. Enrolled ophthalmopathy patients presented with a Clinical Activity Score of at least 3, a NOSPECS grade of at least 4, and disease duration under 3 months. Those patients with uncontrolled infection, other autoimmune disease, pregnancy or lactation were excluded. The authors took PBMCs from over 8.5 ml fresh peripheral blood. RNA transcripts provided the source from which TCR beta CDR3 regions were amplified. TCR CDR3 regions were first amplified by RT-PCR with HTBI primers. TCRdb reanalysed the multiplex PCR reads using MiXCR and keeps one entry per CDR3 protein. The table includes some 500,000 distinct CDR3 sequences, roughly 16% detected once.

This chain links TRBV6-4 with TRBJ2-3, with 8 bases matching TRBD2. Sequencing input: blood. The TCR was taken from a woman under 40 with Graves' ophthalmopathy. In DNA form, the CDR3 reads TGTGCCAGCAGTGACGAGACGGGAGGGGGAGATACGCAGTATTTT. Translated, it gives CASSDETGGGDTQYF.